This T cell receptor (beta chain) was documented in a study of sequential checkpoint blockade in melanoma. Study details: Each arm's sequence ended with maintenance nivolumab.

The repertoire was sequenced with immunoSEQ multiplex PCR; TCRdb's copy has only in-frame clones and lacks some. The sample yields thousands of clones, roughly nine tenths seen once. Treatment reported: randomized to nivolumab then ipilimumab (arm A) or the reverse (arm B). The CDR3 is made up of 15 amino acids. Trimming at V came to 4 bases and at J to 5 bases, leaving 10 bases not matched to a gene. From germline, CDR1 is KGHSH and CDR2 LQKENI. Material: CD8+ T cells sorted from blood (inferred from file names), obtained from a patient given nivolumab and ipilimumab in sequence. V and J are TRBV18 and TRBJ1-1, with 7 bases matching TRBD1. The TCR comes from a human donor with melanoma. This CDR3 is CASSLPQGERTEAFF. The CDR3 coding sequence is TGTGCCAGCTCACTCCCCCAGGGGGAAAGAACTGAAGCTTTCTTT.